This paragraph reports one T cell receptor beta chain. Per the germline V gene, CDR1 is SGHRS and CDR2 is YFSETQ. V gave up 0 bases and J gave up 1 base, with 5 bases separating them. This CDR3 is built from 14 residues. Libraries were prepared by immunoSEQ multiplex PCR; TCRdb keeps only in-frame clonotypes and omits some of them. The table shows about 340,000 clones, with more than 60% occurring only once. The CD4+ fraction was divided into a CD45RA+ naive subset and a CD45RA-negative memory subset. These data originate in a study of shared clonotypes between healthy human individuals. Sequenced material: memory CD4+ T cells sorted from blood. Subset in this sample: CD45RA-negative fraction. The chain joins TRBV5-1 to TRBJ1-5; the D is unclear. This receptor was taken from a man aged 25-45 years in good health. The CDR3: CASSLEGSNQPQHF. CDR3 nucleotide sequence: TGCGCCAGCAGCTTGGAGGGAAGCAATCAGCCCCAGCATTTT.